Following are 23 T cell receptor beta chains from one sample sequenced in a study of blood T cell repertoires in COVID-19. The repertoire was sequenced with immunoSEQ multiplex PCR; TCRdb's copy has only in-frame clones and lacks some. The sample lists approximately 290,000 clones, approximately 85% occurring once. The sample taken for sequencing was peripheral blood. All receptors derive from a human donor with COVID-19, enrolled during active disease. The donor label of this sample is uncertain.

The J gene is TRBJ2-2, the V gene TRBV11-3; no reliable D call. The germline gives CDR1 SGHNT, CDR2 YENEEA. Trimming cost V 5 bases and J 7 bases, with 11 bases left between them. This CDR3 comprises 13 residues. The CDR3 is CASSPKHIGELFF. CDR3 bases: TGTGCCAGCAGCCCCAAACACATCGGGGAGCTGTTTTTT. Combining the CDR3 with reference TRBV11-3 and TRBJ2-2 gives the whole variable domain EAGVVQSPRYKIIEKKQPVAFWCNPISGHNTLYWYLQNLGQGPELLIRYENEEAVDDSQLPKDRFSAERLKGVDSTLKIQPAELGDSAVYLCASSPKHIGELFFGEGSRLTVL.

Only one count was recorded for this clone. This chain joins TRBV7-9 and TRBJ2-3; D might be TRBD1 or TRBD2, each matching 5 bases. Trimming removed 5 bases at V and 0 bases at J, with 21 bases between. This CDR3 spans 18 amino acids. Germline assignment: CDR1 SEHNR and CDR2 FQNEAQ (reference sequence). CDR3 region: CASSLGAIATSSTDTQYF. CDR3 coding DNA: TGTGCCAGCAGCCTAGGGGCCATAGCGACCTCTAGCACAGATACGCAGTATTTT.

In this sample, this clone turned up once. The chain recombines TRBV7-3 with TRBJ2-1; D possibly corresponds to TRBD2 (6 bases). Trimming removed 4 bases at V and 15 bases at J, with 16 bases between. Germline CDR1 SGHTA, CDR2 FQGTGA. This CDR3 spans 12 amino acids. This CDR3 reads CASSSYGTSLFF. DNA of the CDR3: TGTGCCAGCAGCTCTTACGGGACTTCCCTGTTCTTC.

This clone was seen once. The V call is TRBV4-3, the J call TRBJ1-6; 8 nucleotides agree with TRBD1. Trimming cost V 1 base and J 10 bases; bases outside gene matches: 6. The V gene's germline CDR1 is LGHNA and CDR2 YSLEER. The CDR3 runs 15 residues. CDR3 DNA sequence: TGCGCCAGCAGCCAAGCCGGGACAGGAGGATCACCCCTCCACTTT. Translation: CASSQAGTGGSPLHF.

The V and J genes are TRBV5-4 and TRBJ2-7, with D perhaps matching TRBD2 (6 bases). This CDR3 spans 13 amino acids. Germline CDR1 and CDR2: SGHNT and YYREEE (reference sequence). Trimming left V 1 base short and J 10 bases short, with 15 bases between. The CDR3 DNA follows: TGTGCCAGCAGCTTGAAAGCCGTTGGACTACAGTACTTC. It encodes CASSLKAVGLQYF.

This chain connects TRBV19 to TRBJ2-7; TRBD1 agrees at 8 bases. The junction had 6 bases not matched to a gene; V was cut back by 0 bases and J by 2 bases. This CDR3 contains 16 residues. Germline V CDR1 and CDR2: LNHDA, SQIVND (reference sequence). The CDR3, as DNA: TGTGCCAGTAGTATAGATTCTGACAGGGGAACCTACGAGCAGTACTTC. Translated, it gives CASSIDSDRGTYEQYF.

This chain links TRBV5-1 with TRBJ2-4; 10 bases are a match to TRBD1. This CDR3 contains 15 residues. CDR1 and CDR2 (germline): SGHRS, YFSETQ. The junction had 8 bases not matched to a gene; V was cut back by 4 bases and J by 7 bases. The CDR3 protein is CASSGGQGVRNIQYF. The CDR3 DNA reads TGCGCCAGCAGCGGCGGACAGGGGGTGAGGAACATTCAGTACTTC.

The rearrangement uses TRBV5-1 and TRBJ2-5; 13 positions match TRBD2. Per the germline V gene, CDR1 is SGHRS and CDR2 is YFSETQ. This CDR3 spans 15 amino acids. V lost 2 bases to trimming and J lost 5 bases; unmatched junction nucleotides: 3. CDR3 in DNA: TGCGCCAGCAGCTTACTAGCGGGAGGGCCTGAGACCCAGTACTTC. Amino acids: CASSLLAGGPETQYF.

This chain joins TRBV11-2 and TRBJ2-3, with 7 nucleotides matching TRBD1. The CDR3 is 14 residues long. Germline V CDR1 and CDR2: SGHAT, FQNNGV. The ends lost 5 bases at V and 4 bases at J; junction bases unmatched: 6. The CDR3 DNA reads TGTGCCAGCAGCGCCGGGACAGTTGCAGATACGCAGTATTTT. As protein: CASSAGTVADTQYF.

Only a few counts were recorded for this clone. The gene calls are TRBV3-1 (or the pseudogene TRBV3-2) and TRBJ2-7; D uncertain. CDR3 size: 14 residues. Germline V gene lookup returns CDR1 LGHDT and CDR2 YNNKEL (reference sequence). The V end was cut by 0 bases, the J end by 2 bases, with 8 bases between. DNA for the CDR3: TGTGCCAGCAGCCAAGATCCCCTAGCCTACGAGCAGTACTTC. This codes for CASSQDPLAYEQYF.

The V call is TRBV2, the J call TRBJ2-2, with D maybe TRBD1 (5 bases). CDR3 length: 15 residues. CDR1 and CDR2 (germline): SNHLY, FYNNEI. The V and J ends lost 6 bases and 0 bases respectively, with 11 bases between them. CDR3 nucleotide sequence: TGTGCCAGCAGCCTAGGGGTTACGAACACCGGGGAGCTGTTTTTT. Translated: CASSLGVTNTGELFF.

This clone was seen only a few times. The chain employs TRBV4-1 and TRBJ2-7; TRBD2 is a possible D gene (5 bases). This CDR3 contains 14 residues. The V end lost 0 bases, the J end lost 3 bases, and 9 bases lay between the germline ends. Germline CDR1 and CDR2: MGHRA and YSYEKL. Written as DNA, the CDR3 is TGCGCCAGCAGCCAAGAGGGAGACTTCTACGAGCAGTACTTC. This gives the protein CASSQEGDFYEQYF.

The chain joins TRBV5-1 to TRBJ2-6; maybe TRBD2 (8 bases). This CDR3 is built from 17 residues. Germline loops: CDR1 SGHRS, CDR2 YFSETQ. Trimming removed 4 bases at V and 2 bases at J, with 16 bases between. DNA of the CDR3: TGCGCCAGCAGCCCGGGAGGGGGCCCCACTGGGGCCAACGTCCTGACTTTC. Translating gives CASSPGGGPTGANVLTF.

The CDR3 DNA reads TGTGCCAGCAGCTTAAGAGGGAGCGAGACTGAAGCTTTCTTT. Its protein is CASSLRGSETEAFF. The genes are TRBV7-9 and TRBJ1-1; D gene ambiguous. From germline, CDR1 is SEHNR and CDR2 FQNEAQ (reference sequence). This CDR3 region has 14 residues. Trimming removed 2 bases from V and 5 bases from J, with 12 bases in between.

The sample holds a few counts of this clone. The rearrangement uses TRBV19 and TRBJ1-3, with D tentatively TRBD1 (5 bases). V was pared by 0 bases and J by 0 bases, with 12 bases between. This CDR3 is built from 17 residues. Germline-derived CDR1 and CDR2 are LNHDA and SQIVND (reference sequence). The CDR3 protein is CASSIDLDTSSGNTIYF. The CDR3 region has the DNA TGTGCCAGTAGTATAGACCTGGACACGAGCTCTGGAAACACCATATATTTT.

The chain recombines TRBV19 with TRBJ1-1; 8 bases map to TRBD1. The germline CDR1 and CDR2 sequences are LNHDA and SQIVND (reference sequence). The CDR3 runs 11 residues. V trimming: 4 bases; J trimming: 8 bases; junction bases outside the gene matches: 0. As DNA, the CDR3 is TGTGCCAGTAGTAGGGACAGGGAAGCTTTCTTT. The encoded protein is CASSRDREAFF.

This clone was observed a few times. This chain links TRBV28 with TRBJ1-2, with D unclear. The CDR3 runs to 15 residues. V was shortened by 2 bases and J by 4 bases, with 14 bases between the two germline ends. Germline CDR1 and CDR2: MDHEN and SYDVKM. CDR3 DNA sequence: TGTGCCAGCAGTTTACCCCCGAGCCTGAGCTATGGCTACACCTTC. Translated, it gives CASSLPPSLSYGYTF.

This clone was observed a single time. The genes are TRBV7-9 and TRBJ2-2, with a tentative D call TRBD2 (5 bases). V was pared by 7 bases and J by 1 base, with 7 bases between. The CDR3 spans 13 residues. Germline V lookup: CDR1 SEHNR, CDR2 FQNEAQ (reference sequence). CDR3: CASIRGNTGELFF. The CDR3 DNA reads as TGTGCCAGCATACGGGGGAACACCGGGGAGCTGTTTTTT.

Details on this clone: The sample holds other DNA sequences that translate to the same CDR3. The chain combines TRBV18 with TRBJ1-1, with D perhaps matching TRBD1 (6 bases). CDR1 KGHSH and CDR2 LQKENI come from the germline V gene. Trimming removed 1 base from V and 3 bases from J, with 6 bases in between. CDR3 size: 13 residues. The CDR3 region is CASSPQGDTEAFF. CDR3 DNA: TGTGCCAGCTCACCACAGGGGGACACTGAAGCTTTCTTT.

The rearrangement joins TRBV7-8 to TRBJ2-3; TRBD2 aligns across 9 bases. Germline loops: CDR1 SGHVS, CDR2 FQNEAQ. J was trimmed by 6 bases and V by 2 bases; bases with no gene match: 9. The CDR3 extends over 16 amino acids. The CDR3 loop reads CASSLRREGVSDTQYF. The CDR3 nucleotides read TGTGCCAGCAGCTTACGGCGGGAGGGGGTGAGCGATACGCAGTATTTT.

The chain recombines TRBV15 with TRBJ2-7, with D possibly being TRBD1 (5 bases). The germline CDR1 and CDR2 sequences are LNHNV and YYDKDF (reference sequence). The CDR3 is made up of 15 amino acids. V shed 2 bases and J shed 2 bases, with 13 bases lying between them. CDR3 bases: TGTGCCACCAGCAGATTTAGGACAAATACCTACGAGCAGTACTTC. It codes for CATSRFRTNTYEQYF. The full variable domain, in which reference TRBV15 and TRBJ2-7 provide the parts outside the CDR3, is DAMVIQNPRYQVTQFGKPVTLSCSQTLNHNVMYWYQQKSSQAPKLLFHYYDKDFNNEADTPDNFQSRRPNTSFCFLDIRSPGLGDTAMYLCATSRFRTNTYEQYFGPGTRLTVT.

The chain links TRBV7-2 to TRBJ2-6; D is undetermined. The germline CDR1 and CDR2 sequences are SGHTA and FQGNSA. The CDR3 has 15 amino acids. Between the trimmed V and J ends, which lost 5 bases and 4 bases, there was a span of 12 bases. The CDR3 here is CASSRGYGGANVLTF. CDR3 DNA sequence: TGTGCCAGCAGCCGCGGTTACGGGGGGGCCAACGTCCTGACTTTC.

V is TRBV7-3 and J is TRBJ2-1; 7 bases fit TRBD2. V was pared by 2 bases and J by 0 bases, with 7 bases of the junction left unmatched. Germline V gene data show CDR1 as SGHTA and CDR2 as FQGTGA. The CDR3 length is 17 residues. The CDR3, as DNA: TGTGCCAGCAGCTTAGCTGGGGGGGTCGGCTCCTACAATGAGCAGTTCTTC. This codes for CASSLAGGVGSYNEQFF.